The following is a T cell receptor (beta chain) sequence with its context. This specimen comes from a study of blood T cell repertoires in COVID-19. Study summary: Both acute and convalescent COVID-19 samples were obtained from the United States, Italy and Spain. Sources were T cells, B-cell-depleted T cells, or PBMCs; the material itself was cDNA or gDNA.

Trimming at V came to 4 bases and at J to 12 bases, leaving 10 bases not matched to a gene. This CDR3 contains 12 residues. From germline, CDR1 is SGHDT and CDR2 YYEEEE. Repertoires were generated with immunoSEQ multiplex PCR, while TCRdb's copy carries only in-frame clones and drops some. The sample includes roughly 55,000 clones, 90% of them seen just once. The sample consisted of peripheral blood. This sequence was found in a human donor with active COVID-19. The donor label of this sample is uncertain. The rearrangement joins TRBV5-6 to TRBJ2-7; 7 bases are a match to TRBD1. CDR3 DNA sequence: TGTGCCAGCAGCCCGGGACAGACCTCACTGTACTTC. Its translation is CASSPGQTSLYF.